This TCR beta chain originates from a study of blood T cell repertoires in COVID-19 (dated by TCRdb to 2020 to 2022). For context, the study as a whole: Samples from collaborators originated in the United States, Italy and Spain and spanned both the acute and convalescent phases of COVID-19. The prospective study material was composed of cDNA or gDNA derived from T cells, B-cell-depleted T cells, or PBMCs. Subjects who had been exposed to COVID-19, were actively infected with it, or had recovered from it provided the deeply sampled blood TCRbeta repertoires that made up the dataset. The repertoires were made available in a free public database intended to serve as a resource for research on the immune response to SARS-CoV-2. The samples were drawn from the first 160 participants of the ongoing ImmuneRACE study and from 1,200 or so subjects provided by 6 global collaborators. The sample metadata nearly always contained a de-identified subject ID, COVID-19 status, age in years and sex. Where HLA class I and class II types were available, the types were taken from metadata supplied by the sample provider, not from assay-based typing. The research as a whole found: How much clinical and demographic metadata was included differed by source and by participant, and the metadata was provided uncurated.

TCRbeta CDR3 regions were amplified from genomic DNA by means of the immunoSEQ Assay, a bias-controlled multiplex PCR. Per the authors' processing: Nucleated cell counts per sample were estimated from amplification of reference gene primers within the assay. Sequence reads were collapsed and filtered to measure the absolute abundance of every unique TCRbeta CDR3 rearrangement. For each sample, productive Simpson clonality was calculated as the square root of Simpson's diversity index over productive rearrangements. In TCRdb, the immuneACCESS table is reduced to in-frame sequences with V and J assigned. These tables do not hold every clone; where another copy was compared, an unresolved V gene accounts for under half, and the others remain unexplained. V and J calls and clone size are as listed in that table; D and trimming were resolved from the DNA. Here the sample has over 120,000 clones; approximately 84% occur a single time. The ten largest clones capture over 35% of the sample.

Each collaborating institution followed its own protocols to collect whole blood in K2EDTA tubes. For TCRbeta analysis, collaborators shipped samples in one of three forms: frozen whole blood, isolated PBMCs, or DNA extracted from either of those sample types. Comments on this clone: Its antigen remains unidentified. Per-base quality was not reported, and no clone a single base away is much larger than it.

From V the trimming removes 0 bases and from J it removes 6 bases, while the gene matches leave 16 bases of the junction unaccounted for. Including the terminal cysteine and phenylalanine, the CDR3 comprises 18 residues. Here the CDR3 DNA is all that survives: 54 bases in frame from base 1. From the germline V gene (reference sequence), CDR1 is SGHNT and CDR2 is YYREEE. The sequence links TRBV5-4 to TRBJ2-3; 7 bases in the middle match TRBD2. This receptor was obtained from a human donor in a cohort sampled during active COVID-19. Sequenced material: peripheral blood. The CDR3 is CASSLAGILAVDGDTQYF. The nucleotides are TGTGCCAGCAGCTTGGCGGGGATTCTAGCGGTGGACGGGGATACGCAGTATTTT.